The 23 T cell receptor beta chains below come from one sample, sequenced in a study of blood T cell repertoires in COVID-19 (dated by TCRdb to between 2020 and 2021). The method behind the library was the immunoSEQ multiplex PCR assay. The immuneACCESS repertoire file appears here via TCRdb, limited to in-frame rearrangements. These files lack a portion of the clones; in checked studies, under half of the deficit traces to unresolved V genes, and the cause of the others is not known. This sample has roughly 190,000 clones in its table, and around 76% of those were observed once. The top ten clonotypes cover 6.5% to 9.5% of the sample. Sequencing used peripheral blood. Source of these receptors: a woman aged 55-70 years with COVID-19, enrolled during active disease.

CDR3 amino acids: CASSLGTASYYGYTF. The DNA of the CDR3 is TGCGCCAGCAGCTTAGGGACAGCCTCATACTATGGCTACACCTTC. This rearrangement joins TRBV5-1 to TRBJ1-2; 7 bases fit TRBD1. The V and J ends lost 2 bases and 3 bases, in that order; junction bases with no gene match: 7. The germline V gene has CDR1 SGHRS and CDR2 YFSETQ. CDR3 length: 15 amino acids.

V usage is TRBV19 and J usage is TRBJ2-1; tentatively, D is TRBD2 (6 bases). Germline CDR1 LNHDA, CDR2 SQIVND (reference sequence). Trimming removed 0 bases at V and 6 bases at J, with 12 bases between. This CDR3 is 15 amino acids long. The CDR3 DNA follows: TGTGCCAGTAGTATAGATCAGGCGGGGCCCAATGAGCAGTTCTTC. Its translation is CASSIDQAGPNEQFF.

J is TRBJ2-7 and V is TRBV7-6; 9 bases match TRBD1. The CDR3 consists of 18 residues. In germline, CDR1 is SGHVS, CDR2 FNYEAQ. V was clipped by 2 bases and J by 3 bases; unmatched bases: 14. This CDR3 reads CASSLTTIAGQGLYEQYF. The CDR3 DNA reads as TGTGCCAGCAGCTTAACGACGATTGCGGGACAGGGCCTCTACGAGCAGTACTTC.

The V gene is TRBV27, the J gene TRBJ2-7, with 10 bases aligning to TRBD1. From germline, CDR1 is MNHEY and CDR2 SMNVEV (reference sequence). The CDR3 loop spans 18 amino acids. After removal of 4 bases from V and 2 bases from J, the junction contained 14 bases not matched to a gene. The CDR3 region is CASSSVIPGQGYPYEQYV. The CDR3 bases are TGTGCCAGCAGTTCTGTTATTCCGGGACAGGGGTATCCCTACGAGCAGTACGTC.

The chain employs TRBV6-5 and TRBJ1-2; 11 nucleotides line up with TRBD1. With V trimmed by 7 bases and J by 7 bases, 8 bases remained unmatched. Germline assignment: CDR1 MNHEY and CDR2 SVGAGI. There are 14 residues in the CDR3. The chain's CDR3 is CASKEDRGRGGYTF. CDR3 bases: TGTGCCAGCAAAGAGGACAGGGGGCGGGGTGGCTACACCTTC.

This chain uses TRBV3-1 (or the pseudogene TRBV3-2) with TRBJ2-5; 7 nucleotides agree with TRBD2. CDR1 and CDR2 (germline): LGHDT, YNNKEL (reference sequence). CDR3 length: 15 residues. Unmatched junction bases numbered 2, after V lost 1 base and J lost 0 bases. The CDR3 here is CASSQGRGYQETQYF. For the CDR3, the DNA is TGTGCCAGCAGCCAAGGGCGGGGGTACCAAGAGACCCAGTACTTC.

The rearrangement links TRBV5-1 to TRBJ2-1; weak D call: TRBD1 (6 bases). Deletions cut 0 bases from V and 8 bases from J, with 12 bases between. Germline V gene sequence: CDR1 SGHRS, CDR2 YFSETQ. CDR3 length: 14 amino acids. The CDR3 protein is CASSLVPGADEQFF. Here the CDR3 DNA reads TGCGCCAGCAGCTTGGTCCCAGGGGCCGATGAGCAGTTCTTC.

This clone was seen only once. The chain links TRBV3-1 (or the pseudogene TRBV3-2) to TRBJ2-1, with D possibly being TRBD2 (6 bases). Germline values: CDR1 LGHDT, CDR2 YNNKEL (reference sequence). The V and J ends lost 4 bases and 6 bases respectively, with 10 bases between them. The CDR3 loop spans 13 amino acids. The CDR3 DNA sequence: TGTGCCAGCAGCCTCCGACTAGTCAATGAGCAGTTCTTC. Protein: CASSLRLVNEQFF.

Comment on this clone: In the same sample, other DNA sequences code for this CDR3. This sequence joins TRBV29-1 and TRBJ1-2; a possible D gene is TRBD1 (5 bases). Trimming took 2 bases from V and 4 from J, leaving 5 bases between them. The length of the CDR3 is 11 residues. Germline loops: CDR1 SQVTM, CDR2 ANQGSEA. CDR3 DNA sequence: TGCAGCGTTGAAAGGGGCTATGGCTACACCTTC. Amino acid sequence: CSVERGYGYTF. The complete variable domain, with remaining parts taken from reference TRBV29-1 and TRBJ1-2, reads SAVISQKPSRDICQRGTSLTIQCQVDSQVTMMFWYRQQPGQSLTLIATANQGSEATYESGFVIDKFPISRPNLTFSTLTVSNMSPEDSSIYLCSVERGYGYTFGSGTRLTVV.

The V gene is TRBV5-1, the J gene TRBJ1-6, with 8 bases aligning to TRBD1. This CDR3 has 15 amino acids. The trim removed 2 bases at V and 7 bases at J, leaving 5 bases unmatched. Germline assignment: CDR1 SGHRS and CDR2 YFSETQ. The CDR3 DNA sequence: TGCGCCAGCAGCTTACCAGGACAGGGAAATTCACCCCTCCACTTT. Translating it yields CASSLPGQGNSPLHF.

The chain links TRBV10-3 to TRBJ2-5, with TRBD1 identical over 7 bases. With V trimmed by 5 bases and J by 5 bases, 8 bases remained unmatched. The germline V gene encodes CDR1 ENHRY and CDR2 SYGVKD. The CDR3 spans 14 residues. This chain's CDR3 is CAISFDRVGETQYF. CDR3 bases: TGTGCCATCAGTTTTGACAGGGTTGGGGAGACCCAGTACTTC.

The chain carries TRBV7-9 and TRBJ2-7, with no clear D. Germline values: CDR1 SEHNR, CDR2 FQNEAQ (reference sequence). The CDR3 has 11 residues. Between the trimmed V and J ends, which lost 5 bases and 4 bases, there was a span of 6 bases. CDR3 DNA: TGTGCCAGCAGCCCCACTTACGAGCAGTACGTC. Translation: CASSPTYEQYV.

This chain joins TRBV5-1 and TRBJ2-3; the D gene is possibly TRBD2 (5 bases). Trimming cost V 0 bases and J 3 bases, with 14 bases left between them. The V gene's germline CDR1 is SGHRS and CDR2 YFSETQ. CDR3 length: 16 residues. The CDR3 nucleotides are TGCGCCAGCAGCTTGGGGGTAGGAACGGGGACAGATACGCAGTATTTT. Translating it yields CASSLGVGTGTDTQYF.

This clone has a handful of counts. The rearrangement links TRBV10-3 to TRBJ1-2; D not resolved. CDR1 and CDR2 (germline): ENHRY, SYGVKD. Trimming took 4 bases from V and 7 from J, leaving 16 bases between them. The CDR3 is made up of 14 amino acids. The CDR3 sequence: CAISGAGNSPGYTF. DNA of the CDR3: TGTGCCATCAGTGGGGCGGGGAACAGTCCTGGCTACACCTTC.

This clone was seen once. V gene TRBV5-4 combines with J gene TRBJ2-4, with D unclear. Trimming stripped 0 bases from V and 8 bases from J, with 12 bases between. The CDR3 contains 14 residues. Germline loops: CDR1 SGHNT, CDR2 YYREEE (reference sequence). In DNA form, the CDR3 reads TGTGCCAGCAGCTTGGGAGTTAGAGGCGACATTCAGTACTTC. Translation: CASSLGVRGDIQYF.

This clone was detected only once. The rearrangement uses TRBV5-1 and TRBJ1-4; TRBD1 might be the D (6 bases). The CDR3 covers 15 residues. Deletions cut 1 base from V and 4 bases from J, with 11 bases between. Germline values: CDR1 SGHRS, CDR2 YFSETQ. CDR3 protein: CASSLLQGNNEKLFF. In DNA form, the CDR3 reads TGCGCCAGCAGCTTGTTACAGGGCAATAATGAAAAACTGTTTTTT.

The chain combines TRBV29-1 with TRBJ2-7, with 10 bases identical to TRBD1. The trim removed 6 bases at V and 2 bases at J, leaving 4 bases unmatched. CDR1 is SQVTM and CDR2 is ANQGSEA in the germline V gene. The CDR3 runs to 13 residues. Written as DNA, the CDR3 is TGCAGCGTCGGGACAGGGGCCACCTACGAGCAGTACTTC. Protein: CSVGTGATYEQYF.

The rearrangement links TRBV18 to TRBJ1-6, with D uncertain. Germline V gene lookup returns CDR1 KGHSH and CDR2 LQKENI. CDR3 length: 15 amino acids. The V end lost 3 bases, the J end lost 7 bases, and 13 bases lay between the germline ends. CDR3 residues: CASSPSRTGNSPLHF. CDR3 nucleotide sequence: TGTGCCAGCTCACCCAGTCGAACGGGAAATTCACCCCTCCACTTT.

The V and J genes are TRBV18 and TRBJ2-7; 7 bases agree with TRBD2. The germline V gene encodes CDR1 KGHSH and CDR2 LQKENI. V lost 1 base and J lost 2; bases outside the gene matches: 11. This CDR3 is built from 17 residues. CDR3 DNA: TGTGCCAGCTCACCACGGGGGGTTGCGGGAGAGGCCTACGAGCAGTACTTC. Amino acid sequence: CASSPRGVAGEAYEQYF.

This chain connects TRBV5-4 to TRBJ2-5; a possible D gene is TRBD2 (5 bases). CDR1 is SGHNT and CDR2 is YYREEE in the germline V gene (reference sequence). V lost 0 bases to trimming and J lost 4 bases, with 16 bases between them. CDR3 length: 16 amino acids. DNA for the CDR3: TGTGCCAGCAGCTTGGCCCCCGCCCTGGGAGCAGAGACCCAGTACTTC. Protein product: CASSLAPALGAETQYF. Full variable domain (rest looked up from reference TRBV5-4 and TRBJ2-5): ETGVTQSPTHLIKTRGQQVTLRCSSQSGHNTVSWYQQALGQGPQFIFQYYREEENGRGNFPPRFSGLQFPNYSSELNVNALELDDSALYLCASSLAPALGAETQYFGPGTRLLVL.

V gene TRBV6-5 combines with J gene TRBJ2-1; 8 bases are a match to TRBD1. The trim removed 4 bases at V and 13 bases at J, leaving 9 bases unmatched. CDR1 is MNHEY, CDR2 SVGAGI, per germline. The CDR3 runs 13 residues. This chain's CDR3 is CASSSQDRVEQFF. The CDR3, as DNA: TGTGCCAGCAGTTCCCAGGACAGGGTGGAACAGTTCTTC.

This clone was picked up a small number of times. The chain carries TRBV20-1 and TRBJ2-7, with a possible D match to TRBD1 (7 bases). The V gene's germline CDR1 is DFQATT and CDR2 SNEGSKA (reference sequence). This CDR3 contains 11 residues. The CDR3 bases are TGCAGTGCTAGGGTCGGGCAGGGGGACTTCGTC. Translation gives CSARVGQGDFV.

This clone occurred once. V usage is TRBV9 and J usage is TRBJ2-7; TRBD2 is a possible D gene (6 bases). Germline CDR1 is SGDLS and CDR2 is YYNGEE. CDR3 size: 14 residues. The V gene lost 4 bases and the J gene lost 3 bases, with 14 bases spanning the gap. The CDR3 here is CASSPRGLDYEQYF. The CDR3 region has the DNA TGTGCCAGCAGCCCCCGGGGGTTAGACTACGAGCAGTACTTC. Supplemented by reference TRBV9 and TRBJ2-7, the full variable domain reads DSGVTQTPKHLITATGQRVTLRCSPRSGDLSVYWYQQSLDQGLQFLIQYYNGEERAKGNILERFSAQQFPDLHSELNLSSLELGDSALYFCASSPRGLDYEQYFGPGTRLTVT.